This TCR beta chain is drawn from a study of PD-1 blockade in classical Hodgkin lymphoma. TCRdb keeps only in-frame clones here, not all; method: immunoSEQ multiplex PCR. The sample shows around 45,000 clones, roughly three quarters of them seen only once. Each and every patient relapsed after autologous stem cell transplantation, and patients got differing brentuximab vedotin exposure. The origin of this receptor is a human donor with classical Hodgkin lymphoma. The material sequenced was peripheral blood mononuclear cells (PBMCs), taken before the second cycle of nivolumab.

The CDR3 sequence: CASSHRHPYEQYF. The DNA of the CDR3 is TGTGCCAGCAGCCACCGACATCCCTACGAGCAGTACTTC. This chain uses TRBV7-8 with TRBJ2-7, with D uncertain. The CDR3 contains 13 residues. The germline CDR1 and CDR2 sequences are SGHVS and FQNEAQ. The germline V and J ends were trimmed by 5 bases and 2 bases, with 10 bases remaining between them. Full variable domain (rest looked up from reference TRBV7-8 and TRBJ2-7): GAGVSQSPRYKVAKRGQDVALRCDPISGHVSLFWYQQALGQGPEFLTYFQNEAQLDKSGLPSDRFFAERPEGSVSTLKIQRTQQEDSAVYLCASSHRHPYEQYFGPGTRLTVT.